This TCR beta chain was identified in a study of T-cell reconstitution after alpha-beta-depleted transplantation in children. Unique molecular identifiers were built into the TCRbeta library. In TCRdb, the PCR reads were re-called with MiXCR into one record per CDR3 protein. The sample has about 410,000 distinct CDR3 sequences, around 21% seen once. The CDR3 has 15 amino acids. Germline V lookup: CDR1 MNHEY, CDR2 SMNVEV (reference sequence). V lost 2 bases and J 9 bases, leaving 17 bases between the germline ends. This clonotype was obtained from a human donor who donated a stem cell graft to a child with acute myeloid leukemia. The rearrangement links TRBV27 to TRBJ1-5; no definite D call. Sequences were derived from PBMCs from the stem cell graft donor, sampled from the stem cell graft. Here the CDR3 DNA reads TGTGCCAGCAGTTTAAACATGGGTAATGTCCGGCCCCAGCATTTT. Protein: CASSLNMGNVRPQHF.